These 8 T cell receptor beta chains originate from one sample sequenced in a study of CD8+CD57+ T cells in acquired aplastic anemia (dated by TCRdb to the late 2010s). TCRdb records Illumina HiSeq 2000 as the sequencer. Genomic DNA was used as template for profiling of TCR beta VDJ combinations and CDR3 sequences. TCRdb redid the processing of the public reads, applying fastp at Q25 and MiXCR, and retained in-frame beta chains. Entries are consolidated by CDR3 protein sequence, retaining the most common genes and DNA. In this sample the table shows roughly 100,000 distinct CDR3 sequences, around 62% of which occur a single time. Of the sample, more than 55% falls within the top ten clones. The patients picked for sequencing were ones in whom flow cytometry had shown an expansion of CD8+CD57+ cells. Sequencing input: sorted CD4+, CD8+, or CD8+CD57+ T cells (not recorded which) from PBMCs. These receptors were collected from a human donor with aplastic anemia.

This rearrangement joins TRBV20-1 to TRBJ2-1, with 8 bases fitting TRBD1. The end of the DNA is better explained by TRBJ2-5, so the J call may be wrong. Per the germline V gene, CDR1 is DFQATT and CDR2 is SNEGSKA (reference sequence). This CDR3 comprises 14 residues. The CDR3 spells CSASTGADQETQYF. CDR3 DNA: TGCAGTGCTTCGACAGGGGCAGACCAAGAGACCCAGTACTTC.

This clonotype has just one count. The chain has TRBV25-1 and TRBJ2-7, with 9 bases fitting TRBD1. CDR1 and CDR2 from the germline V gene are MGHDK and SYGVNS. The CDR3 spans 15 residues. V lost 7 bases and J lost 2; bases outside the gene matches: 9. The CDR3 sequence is CASTFGTGRAYEQYF. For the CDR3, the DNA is TGTGCCAGCACCTTCGGGACAGGGAGGGCCTACGAGCAGTACTTC.

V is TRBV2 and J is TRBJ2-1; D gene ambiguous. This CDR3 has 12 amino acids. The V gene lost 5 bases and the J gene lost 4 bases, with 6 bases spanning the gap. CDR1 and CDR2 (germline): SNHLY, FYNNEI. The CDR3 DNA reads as TGTGCCAGCAGTCGACTGTACAATGAGCAGTTCTTC. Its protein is CASSRLYNEQFF. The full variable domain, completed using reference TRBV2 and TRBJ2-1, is EPEVTQTPSHQVTQMGQEVILRCVPISNHLYFYWYRQILGQKVEFLVSFYNNEISEKSEIFDDQFSVERPDGSNFTLKIRSTKLEDSAMYFCASSRLYNEQFFGPGTRLTVL.

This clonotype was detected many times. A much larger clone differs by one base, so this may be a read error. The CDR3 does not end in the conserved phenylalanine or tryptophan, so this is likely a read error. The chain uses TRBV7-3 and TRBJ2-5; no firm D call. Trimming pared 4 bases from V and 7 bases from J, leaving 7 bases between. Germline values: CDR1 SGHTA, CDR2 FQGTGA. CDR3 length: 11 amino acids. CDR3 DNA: TGTGCCAGCAGCTCTCCCGGGACCCAGTACCTC. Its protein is CASSSPGTQYL.

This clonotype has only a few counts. The CDR3 region is CASSRDRDHEQYF. DNA of the CDR3: TGTGCCAGCAGCCGTGACAGGGATCACGAGCAGTACTTC. The rearrangement joins TRBV7-2 to TRBJ2-7; 7 positions match TRBD1. The V gene end was trimmed by 5 bases and the J gene end by 5 bases; junction bases not matched to a gene: 6. Germline CDR1 is SGHTA and CDR2 is FQGNSA. The CDR3 has 13 amino acids. The entire variable domain, with the rest obtained from reference TRBV7-2 and TRBJ2-7, is as follows: GAGVSQSPSNKVTEKGKDVELRCDPISGHTALYWYRQSLGQGLEFLIYFQGNSAPDKSGLPSDRFSAERTGGSVSTLTIQRTQQEDSAVYLCASSRDRDHEQYFGPGTRLTVT.

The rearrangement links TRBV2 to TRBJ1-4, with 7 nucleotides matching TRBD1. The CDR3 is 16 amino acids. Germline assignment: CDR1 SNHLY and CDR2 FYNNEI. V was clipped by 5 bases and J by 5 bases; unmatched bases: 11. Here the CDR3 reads CASSSGQTIPNEKLFF. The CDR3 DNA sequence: TGTGCCAGCAGTTCGGGACAGACAATTCCCAATGAAAAACTGTTTTTT.

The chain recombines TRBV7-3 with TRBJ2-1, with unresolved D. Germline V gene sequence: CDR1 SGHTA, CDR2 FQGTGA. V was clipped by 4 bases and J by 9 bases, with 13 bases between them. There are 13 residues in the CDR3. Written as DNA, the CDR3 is TGTGCCAGCAGCTCTGGTCCCTTGCGTGAGCAGTTCTTC. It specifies CASSSGPLREQFF.

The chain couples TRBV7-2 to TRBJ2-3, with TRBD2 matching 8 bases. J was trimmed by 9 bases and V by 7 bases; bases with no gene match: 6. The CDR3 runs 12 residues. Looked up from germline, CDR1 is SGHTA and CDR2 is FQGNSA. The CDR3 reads CASKQGLETQYF. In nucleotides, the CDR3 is TGTGCCAGCAAACAGGGACTAGAAACGCAGTATTTT.